One and the same sample provided the 16 T cell receptor beta chains below, sequenced in a study of cytomegalovirus exposure and HLA in healthy donors. In the PCR, 60 Vbeta and 13 Jbeta primers were used. Repertoires were generated with immunoSEQ multiplex PCR, while TCRdb's copy carries only in-frame clones and drops some. Of under 200,000 clones listed, around 80% are singletons. Sequenced: PBMCs. These receptors were taken from a woman between 50 and 59 years old in good health and CMV-seropositive.

V gene TRBV28 combines with J gene TRBJ2-5, with D possibly being TRBD1 (5 bases). CDR1 and CDR2 from the germline V gene are MDHEN and SYDVKM. Deletions cut 1 base from V and 5 bases from J, with 14 bases between. This CDR3 comprises 15 residues. In nucleotides, the CDR3 is TGTGCCAGCAGTTTATTGGGCAGGGTCGAGGAGACCCAGTACTTC. Its translation is CASSLLGRVEETQYF.

The genes are TRBV30 and TRBJ1-2, with TRBD1 identical over 7 bases. The CDR3 consists of 12 residues. The germline CDR1 and CDR2 sequences are GTSNPN and SVGIG (reference sequence). V gave up 5 bases and J gave up 6 bases; unmatched junction bases: 6. The CDR3 DNA reads as TGTGCCTGGGCACAGGGGACGGATGGCTACACCTTC. Its translation is CAWAQGTDGYTF.

The V and J genes are TRBV19 and TRBJ2-6; tentative D call: TRBD1 (5 bases). This CDR3 comprises 14 residues. The V gene's germline CDR1 is LNHDA and CDR2 SQIVND (reference sequence). The V and J ends lost 3 bases and 4 bases respectively, with 7 bases between them. CDR3 sequence: CASSMGRGANVLTF. CDR3 DNA sequence: TGTGCCAGTAGTATGGGGCGCGGGGCCAACGTCCTGACTTTC.

This sequence joins TRBV18 and TRBJ1-1; 8 nucleotides agree with TRBD1. CDR1 and CDR2 (germline): KGHSH, LQKENI. The CDR3 spans 16 residues. Unmatched junction bases numbered 10, after V lost 3 bases and J lost 4 bases. The CDR3 DNA follows: TGTGCCAGCTCACCCCGACAGGGGAGGGCCGGCACTGAAGCTTTCTTT. It is translated as CASSPRQGRAGTEAFF. The full variable domain, with the rest looked up from reference TRBV18 and TRBJ1-1, is NAGVMQNPRHLVRRRGQEARLRCSPMKGHSHVYWYRQLPEEGLKFMVYLQKENIIDESGMPKERFSAEFPKEGPSILRIQQVVRGDSAAYFCASSPRQGRAGTEAFFGQGTRLTVV.

The chain joins TRBV10-3 to TRBJ2-7; tentative D call: TRBD2 (5 bases). CDR1 is ENHRY, CDR2 SYGVKD, per germline. Trimming removed 4 bases from V and 2 bases from J, with 12 bases in between. This CDR3 contains 14 residues. The CDR3 DNA reads as TGTGCCATCAGTGCCGGGGAGAGTCCCTACGAGCAGTACTTC. It is translated as CAISAGESPYEQYF.

The chain uses TRBV7-8 and TRBJ1-5; D is perhaps TRBD1 (5 bases). In germline, CDR1 is SGHVS, CDR2 FQNEAQ. The CDR3 consists of 13 residues. The ends were cut back, 5 bases at V and 5 bases at J, with 10 bases in the middle. The CDR3 nucleotides read TGTGCCAGCAGCACAGGAAGGGATCAGCCCCAGCATTTT. Its protein product is CASSTGRDQPQHF.

A remark on this clone: The junction shows a germline mismatch at one end, possibly a read error. J is TRBJ2-1 and V is TRBV7-9; 9 bases agree with TRBD2. This CDR3 has 15 residues. In germline, CDR1 is SEHNR, CDR2 FQNEAQ (reference sequence). The CDR3 region is CASSLAGASYNEQFF. The DNA of the CDR3 is TGTGCCAGCAGTTTAGCGGGAGCCTCCTACAATGAGCAGTTCTTC.

J is TRBJ2-5 and V is TRBV19; TRBD1 might be the D (6 bases). The CDR3 has 13 residues. The V end was cut by 6 bases, the J end by 4 bases, with 12 bases between. CDR1 is LNHDA and CDR2 is SQIVND in the germline V gene (reference sequence). The CDR3 nucleotides are TGTGCCAGTAGCAGCACCAGGGGAGAGACCCAGTACTTC. Its protein product is CASSSTRGETQYF.

The V call is TRBV7-2, the J call TRBJ2-7; 7 bases match TRBD1. The CDR3 runs 16 residues. The V segment lost 1 base and the J segment 2 bases; nucleotides outside the gene matches: 8. From germline, CDR1 is SGHTA and CDR2 FQGNSA. The CDR3 region is CASSLEGRGSPYEQYF. CDR3 bases: TGTGCCAGCAGCTTAGAGGGCAGGGGGTCCCCCTACGAGCAGTACTTC.

This clone was picked up one time. V is TRBV6-1 and J is TRBJ1-3; 10 nucleotides agree with TRBD1. Germline CDR1 and CDR2: MNHNS and SASEGT. This CDR3 spans 16 amino acids. Trimming cost V 1 base and J 2 bases; bases outside gene matches: 2. Written as DNA, the CDR3 is TGTGCCAGCAGTGAAGTCGGGACAGGGGCTGGAAACACCATATATTTT. It translates to CASSEVGTGAGNTIYF.

This chain connects TRBV5-4 to TRBJ2-6, with D maybe TRBD1 (5 bases). There are 16 residues in the CDR3. Trimming cost V 2 bases and J 0 bases, with 9 bases left between them. From germline, CDR1 is SGHNT and CDR2 YYREEE (reference sequence). CDR3 residues: CASSFLRDSGANVLTF. CDR3 sequence (DNA): TGTGCCAGCAGCTTTCTCAGGGACTCTGGGGCCAACGTCCTGACTTTC.

This clone was found once. V and J are TRBV7-2 and TRBJ2-1; D might be TRBD2 (5 bases). CDR1 and CDR2 (germline): SGHTA, FQGNSA. Trimming removed 3 bases from V and 4 bases from J, with 7 bases in between. The CDR3 is 13 amino acids. This CDR3 reads CASSFGRYNEQFF. The CDR3 nucleotides read TGTGCCAGCAGCTTTGGGAGATACAATGAGCAGTTCTTC.

The CDR3: CASSFSSGGSTEQFF. As DNA, the CDR3 is TGTGCCAGCAGCTTTAGTAGCGGGGGGAGTACTGAGCAGTTCTTC. The chain is built from TRBV7-2 and TRBJ2-1; the match to TRBD2 covers 10 bases. This CDR3 region has 15 residues. The germline gives CDR1 SGHTA, CDR2 FQGNSA. With 3 bases clipped from V and 9 bases from J, the junction kept 8 bases outside the gene matches.

The chain has TRBV5-4 and TRBJ1-2; 8 nucleotides line up with TRBD1. Trimming removed 4 bases from V and 1 base from J; junction bases left unmatched: 6. This CDR3 contains 15 residues. CDR1 SGHNT and CDR2 YYREEE come from the germline V gene (reference sequence). The CDR3, as DNA: TGTGCCAGCAGCCTGGACAGGGACTATAACTATGGCTACACCTTC. As protein: CASSLDRDYNYGYTF.

This clone appeared a single time. The chain employs TRBV7-6 and TRBJ2-2; D may be TRBD2 (5 bases). This CDR3 region has 17 residues. Trimming left V 2 bases short and J 5 bases short, with 18 bases between. Germline V CDR1 and CDR2: SGHVS, FNYEAQ. This chain's CDR3 is CASSLYMGDRTTGELFF. Written as DNA, the CDR3 is TGTGCCAGCAGCTTATATATGGGTGATCGGACTACCGGGGAGCTGTTTTTT.

This chain links TRBV5-4 with TRBJ2-6; no clear D. The V end lost 3 bases, the J end lost 4 bases, and 11 bases lay between the germline ends. Germline V lookup: CDR1 SGHNT, CDR2 YYREEE (reference sequence). The CDR3 is 15 residues long. In DNA form, the CDR3 reads TGTGCCAGCAGCTCACAGATCTCCGGGGCCAACGTCCTGACTTTC. The encoded protein is CASSSQISGANVLTF.